This note documents a single TCR beta chain sequence. The assay was immunoSEQ multiplex PCR, and TCRdb's table has in-frame clones only and misses some. The sample has roughly 130,000 clones; around 87% are singletons. Trimming removed 6 bases from V and 10 bases from J; junction bases left unmatched: 12. CDR3 size: 15 residues. Germline CDR1 is MNHEY and CDR2 is SVGEGT. These data originate in a study of blood T cell repertoires in COVID-19. The overall study: Samples representing acute and convalescent COVID-19 were sourced from the United States, Italy and Spain.

This receptor was obtained from a woman aged 55-70 years with acute or convalescent COVID-19. Sequencing used peripheral blood. The V gene is TRBV6-2 or TRBV6-3, the J gene TRBJ1-6; 7 bases align to TRBD1. CDR3 protein: CASSRDRDLRSPLHF. CDR3 in DNA: TGTGCCAGCAGCCGTGACAGGGACCTTCGGTCACCCCTCCACTTT.